Below, 5 T cell receptor beta chains from the same sample are listed, as sequenced in a study of cytomegalovirus exposure and HLA in healthy donors. The PCR ran on 60 Vbeta and 13 Jbeta primers. Libraries were prepared by immunoSEQ multiplex PCR; TCRdb keeps only in-frame clonotypes and omits some of them. The table records 95,000 to 120,000 clones, roughly 67% of them present only once. Sequencing was carried out using PBMCs. These receptor sequences come from a man aged 18 to 29 in good health and CMV-seropositive.

This chain connects TRBV5-1 to TRBJ2-1; 9 positions match TRBD2. Germline CDR1 and CDR2: SGHRS and YFSETQ. V shed 1 base and J 6 bases; nucleotides not matched to a gene: 2. This CDR3 comprises 14 residues. CDR3 protein: CASSLSGGPNEQFF. Written as DNA, the CDR3 is TGCGCCAGCAGCTTGAGCGGGGGGCCCAATGAGCAGTTCTTC.

A few counts support this clone. The chain links TRBV28 to TRBJ2-1; D might be TRBD2 (6 bases). Germline V gives CDR1 MDHEN, CDR2 SYDVKM. The CDR3 spans 17 residues. Trimming took 5 bases from V and 2 from J, leaving 19 bases between them. Written as DNA, the CDR3 is TGTGCCAGCAGTACCCCCCCCACTAGCTTACCCTACAATGAGCAGTTCTTC. This codes for CASSTPPTSLPYNEQFF.

This chain joins TRBV7-2 and TRBJ2-5; tentatively, D is TRBD1 (6 bases). V was cut by 0 bases and J by 2 bases, with 10 bases left in between. CDR3 length: 15 residues. The germline V gene encodes CDR1 SGHTA and CDR2 FQGNSA. In DNA, the CDR3 is TGTGCCAGCAGCTTAGCGGGGACAACTCAAGAGACCCAGTACTTC. Encoded protein: CASSLAGTTQETQYF.

The rearrangement uses TRBV5-3 and TRBJ2-7; D not resolved. TRBV5-3 qualifies as an ORF whose function is uncertain. Deletions cut 3 bases from V and 3 bases from J, with 13 bases between. The CDR3 has 14 residues. As DNA, the CDR3 is TGTGCCAGAAGCTCAACACCATACCACTACGAGCAGTACTTC. Its translation is CARSSTPYHYEQYF.

This chain connects TRBV5-1 to TRBJ2-3; D not resolved. The V end lost 0 bases, the J end lost 0 bases, and 8 bases lay between the germline ends. Germline V lookup: CDR1 SGHRS, CDR2 YFSETQ. The CDR3 is 15 residues long. CDR3 sequence reads: CASSLELSSTDTQYF. The DNA of the CDR3 is TGCGCCAGCAGCTTGGAACTCTCTAGCACAGATACGCAGTATTTT.